The sequence of this T cell receptor beta chain was determined in a study of cytomegalovirus exposure and HLA in healthy donors. Findings and caveats of the study: TCR beta chains numbering more than 150 were designated cytomegalovirus-associated.

The PCR was carried out with 60 Vbeta primers and 13 Jbeta primers. As processed by the authors: It was a later analysis that counted approximately 81 million unique TCR beta chains, of which about 10 million were shared. The data were produced by immunoSEQ multiplex PCR, yet TCRdb's version contains in-frame clones alone and is incomplete. V and J calls and clone size are as listed in that table; D and trimming were resolved from the DNA. The sample holds 150,000 to 200,000 clones, around 75% seen once. A remark on this clone: Antigen: not known.

When sampled, the donors appeared nominally healthy, though they likely had unrecorded immune exposures. J gave up 5 bases and V 6 bases, and 9 bases lay outside the gene matches. The CDR3 has 14 amino acids. CDR1 and CDR2 (germline): MNHEY, SVGAGI. The source material was PBMCs. The chain is built from TRBV6-5 and TRBJ1-1; 7 bases map to TRBD1. The source of this sequence is a woman in her twenties or thirties in good health and CMV-seronegative. The CDR3 spells CASSRQGEWTEAFF. The CDR3 DNA reads TGTGCCAGCAGCCGACAGGGCGAATGGACTGAAGCTTTCTTT.